This T cell receptor (beta chain) was captured by sequencing in a study of blood T cell repertoires in COVID-19. Study in general: PBMCs, B-cell-depleted T cells, or T cells were the source of the cDNA or gDNA that made up the material.

The CDR3 consists of 13 residues. V was shortened by 5 bases and J by 3 bases, with 10 bases between the two germline ends. Germline CDR1 reads LNHDA; CDR2 reads SQIVND (reference sequence). This clone has just a few counts. The table came from immunoSEQ multiplex PCR; TCRdb's copy has only in-frame clones and leaves some out. The sample contains over 95,000 clones, more than 85% of which appear only once. This receptor was obtained from a human donor with acute or convalescent COVID-19. The donor label of this sample is uncertain. Sequencing was done on a sample of peripheral blood. The chain has TRBV19 and TRBJ1-1; unclear D gene. The DNA for the CDR3 is TGTGCCAGTAGTCTCGGGTCGTACACTGAAGCTTTCTTT. Translating it yields CASSLGSYTEAFF.